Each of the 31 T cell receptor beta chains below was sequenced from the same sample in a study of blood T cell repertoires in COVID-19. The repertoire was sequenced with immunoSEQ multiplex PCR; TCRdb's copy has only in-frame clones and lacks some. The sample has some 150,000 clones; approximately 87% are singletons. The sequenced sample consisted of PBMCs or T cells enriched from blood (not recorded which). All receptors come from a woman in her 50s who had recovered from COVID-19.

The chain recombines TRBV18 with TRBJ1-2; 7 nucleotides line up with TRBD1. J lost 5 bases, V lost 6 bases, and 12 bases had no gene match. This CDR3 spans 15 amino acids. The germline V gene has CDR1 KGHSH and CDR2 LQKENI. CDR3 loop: CASSRDRDSGYGYTF. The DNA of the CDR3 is TGTGCCAGCTCGCGGGACCGGGACAGCGGATATGGCTACACCTTC.

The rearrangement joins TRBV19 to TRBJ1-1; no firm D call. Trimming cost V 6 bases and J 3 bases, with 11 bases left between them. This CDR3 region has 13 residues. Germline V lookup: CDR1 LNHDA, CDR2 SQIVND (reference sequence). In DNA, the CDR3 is TGTGCCAGTAGCGACCGGCGGGACACTGAAGCTTTCTTT. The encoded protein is CASSDRRDTEAFF. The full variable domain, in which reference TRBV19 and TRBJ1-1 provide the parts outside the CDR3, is DGGITQSPKYLFRKEGQNVTLSCEQNLNHDAMYWYRQDPGQGLRLIYYSQIVNDFQKGDIAEGYSVSREKKESFPLTVTSAQKNPTAFYLCASSDRRDTEAFFGQGTRLTVV.

As DNA, the CDR3 is TGTGCCAGCAGCCTAGGCGGGGGCCTCTCCTACAATGAGCAGTTCTTC. The encoded protein is CASSLGGGLSYNEQFF. The chain carries TRBV9 and TRBJ2-1; the D gene is possibly TRBD2 (7 bases). The germline V and J ends were trimmed by 4 bases and 0 bases, with 14 bases remaining between them. This CDR3 region has 16 residues. From germline, CDR1 is SGDLS and CDR2 YYNGEE.

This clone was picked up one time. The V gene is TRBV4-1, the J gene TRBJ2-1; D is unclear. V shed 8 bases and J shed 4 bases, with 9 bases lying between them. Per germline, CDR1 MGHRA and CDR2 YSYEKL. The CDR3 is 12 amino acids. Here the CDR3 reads CASAGHYNEQFF. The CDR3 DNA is TGCGCCAGCGCAGGTCATTACAATGAGCAGTTCTTC.

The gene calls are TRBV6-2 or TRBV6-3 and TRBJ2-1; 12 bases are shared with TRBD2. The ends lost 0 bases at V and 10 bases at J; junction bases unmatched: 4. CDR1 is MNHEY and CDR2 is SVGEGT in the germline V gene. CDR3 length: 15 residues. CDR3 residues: CASSYSFLAGGEQFF. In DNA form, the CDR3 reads TGTGCCAGCAGTTACTCGTTTCTAGCGGGAGGGGAGCAGTTCTTC.

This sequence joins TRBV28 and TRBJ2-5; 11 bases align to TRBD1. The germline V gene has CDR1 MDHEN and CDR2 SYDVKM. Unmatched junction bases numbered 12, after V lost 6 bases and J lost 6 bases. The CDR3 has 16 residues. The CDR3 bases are TGTGCCAGCAGCTCTCTCGGACAGGGGGCGGCAAAGACCCAGTACTTC. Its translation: CASSSLGQGAAKTQYF. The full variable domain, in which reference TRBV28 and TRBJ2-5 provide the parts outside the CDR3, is DVKVTQSSRYLVKRTGEKVFLECVQDMDHENMFWYRQDPGLGLRLIYFSYDVKMKEKGDIPEGYSVSREKKERFSLILESASTNQTSMYLCASSSLGQGAAKTQYFGPGTRLLVL.

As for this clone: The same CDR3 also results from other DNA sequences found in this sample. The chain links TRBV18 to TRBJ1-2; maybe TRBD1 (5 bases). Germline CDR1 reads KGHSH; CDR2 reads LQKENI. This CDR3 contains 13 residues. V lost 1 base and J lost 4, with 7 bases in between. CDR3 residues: CASSPRQSYGYTF. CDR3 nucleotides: TGTGCCAGCTCACCACGACAGTCCTATGGCTACACCTTC.

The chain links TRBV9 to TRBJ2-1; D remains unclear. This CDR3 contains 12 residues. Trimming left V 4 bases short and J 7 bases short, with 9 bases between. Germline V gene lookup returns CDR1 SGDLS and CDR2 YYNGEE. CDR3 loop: CASSLTGNEQFF. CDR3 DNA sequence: TGTGCCAGCAGCCTCACCGGTAATGAGCAGTTCTTC.

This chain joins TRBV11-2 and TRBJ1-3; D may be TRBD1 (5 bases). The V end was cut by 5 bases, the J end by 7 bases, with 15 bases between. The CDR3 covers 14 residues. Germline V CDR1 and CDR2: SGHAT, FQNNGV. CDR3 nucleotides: TGTGCCAGCAGCGGTACTTCGACAGTCAACACCATATATTTT. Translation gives CASSGTSTVNTIYF.

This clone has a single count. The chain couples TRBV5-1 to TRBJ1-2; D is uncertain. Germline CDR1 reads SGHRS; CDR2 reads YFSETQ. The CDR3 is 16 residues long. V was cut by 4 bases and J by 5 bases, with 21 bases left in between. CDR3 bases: TGCGCCAGCAGCCCTGACTGGACGGCCGGGAGATATGGCTACACCTTC. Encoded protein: CASSPDWTAGRYGYTF.

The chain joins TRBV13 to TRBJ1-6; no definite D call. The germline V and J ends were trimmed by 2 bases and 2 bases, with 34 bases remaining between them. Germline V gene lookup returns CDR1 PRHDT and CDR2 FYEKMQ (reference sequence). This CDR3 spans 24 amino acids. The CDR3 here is CASSLLRVNSGVVLISAYNSPLHF. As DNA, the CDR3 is TGTGCCAGCAGCTTATTACGGGTAAATTCGGGAGTCGTGCTGATAAGTGCCTATAATTCACCCCTCCACTTT.

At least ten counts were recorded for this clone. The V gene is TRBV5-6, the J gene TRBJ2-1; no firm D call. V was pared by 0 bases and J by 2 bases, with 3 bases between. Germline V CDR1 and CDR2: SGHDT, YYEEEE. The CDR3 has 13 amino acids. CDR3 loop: CASSLGAYNEQFF. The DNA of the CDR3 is TGTGCCAGCAGCTTGGGAGCCTACAATGAGCAGTTCTTC. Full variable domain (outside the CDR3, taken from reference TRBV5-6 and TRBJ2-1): DAGVTQSPTHLIKTRGQQVTLRCSPKSGHDTVSWYQQALGQGPQFIFQYYEEEERQRGNFPDRFSGHQFPNYSSELNVNALLLGDSALYLCASSLGAYNEQFFGPGTRLTVL.

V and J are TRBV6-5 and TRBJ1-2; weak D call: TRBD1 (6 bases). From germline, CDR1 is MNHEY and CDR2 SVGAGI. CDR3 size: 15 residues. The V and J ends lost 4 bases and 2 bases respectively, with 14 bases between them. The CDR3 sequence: CASSSPMTGNYGYTF. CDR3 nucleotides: TGTGCCAGCAGTTCCCCAATGACAGGAAACTATGGCTACACCTTC.

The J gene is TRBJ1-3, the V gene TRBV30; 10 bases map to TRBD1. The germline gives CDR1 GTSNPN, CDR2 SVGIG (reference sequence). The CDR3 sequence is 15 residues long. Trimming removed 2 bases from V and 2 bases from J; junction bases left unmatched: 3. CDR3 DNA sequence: TGTGCCTGGAGTATAGGGACAGGGGCTGGAAACACCATATATTTT. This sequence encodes CAWSIGTGAGNTIYF.

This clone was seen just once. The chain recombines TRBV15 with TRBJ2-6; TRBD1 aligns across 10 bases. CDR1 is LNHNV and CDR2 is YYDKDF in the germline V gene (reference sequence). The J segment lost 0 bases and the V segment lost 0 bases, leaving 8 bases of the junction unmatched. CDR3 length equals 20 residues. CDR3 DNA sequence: TGTGCCACCAGCAGAGAAGGGACAGGGGACAGATACTCTGGGGCCAACGTCCTGACTTTC. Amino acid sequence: CATSREGTGDRYSGANVLTF.

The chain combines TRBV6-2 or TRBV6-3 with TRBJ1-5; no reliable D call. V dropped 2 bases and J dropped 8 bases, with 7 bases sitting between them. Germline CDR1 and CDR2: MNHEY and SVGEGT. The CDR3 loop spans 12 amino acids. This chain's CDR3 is CASSYGSEPQHF. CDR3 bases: TGTGCCAGCAGTTACGGTAGCGAGCCCCAGCATTTT.

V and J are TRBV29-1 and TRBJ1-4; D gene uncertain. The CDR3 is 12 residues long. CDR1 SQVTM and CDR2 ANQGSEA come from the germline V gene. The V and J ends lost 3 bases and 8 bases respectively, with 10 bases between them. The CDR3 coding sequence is TGCAGCGTTGACGGTACGGGAGAAAAACTGTTTTTT. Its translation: CSVDGTGEKLFF.

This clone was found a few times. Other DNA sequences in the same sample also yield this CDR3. The CDR3 DNA reads as TGTGCCAGCAGCCTAACAGGGGGGAACGAAAAACTGTTTTTT. It codes for CASSLTGGNEKLFF. The chain employs TRBV9 and TRBJ1-4; 8 positions agree with TRBD1. CDR1 and CDR2 (germline): SGDLS, YYNGEE. Unmatched junction bases numbered 7, after V lost 4 bases and J lost 8 bases. This CDR3 region has 14 residues.

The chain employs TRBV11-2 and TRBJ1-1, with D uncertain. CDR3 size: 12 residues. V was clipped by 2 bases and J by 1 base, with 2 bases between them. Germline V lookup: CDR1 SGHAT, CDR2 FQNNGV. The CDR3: CASSLQNTEAFF. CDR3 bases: TGTGCCAGCAGCTTACAGAACACTGAAGCTTTCTTT.

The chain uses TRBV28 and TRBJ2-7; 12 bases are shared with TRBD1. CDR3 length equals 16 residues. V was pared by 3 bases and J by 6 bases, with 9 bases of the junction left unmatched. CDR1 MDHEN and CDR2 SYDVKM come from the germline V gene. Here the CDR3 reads CASSLWGDRGRSEQYV. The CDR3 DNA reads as TGTGCCAGCAGTTTGTGGGGGGACAGGGGGCGATCCGAGCAGTACGTC.

The CDR3 coding sequence is TGTGCCAGCAGCTCACGTGGACAGGGGGCAACTGAAGCTTTCTTT. This translates into CASSSRGQGATEAFF. The chain links TRBV7-9 to TRBJ1-1; 11 nucleotides agree with TRBD1. Germline lookup yields CDR1 SEHNR and CDR2 FQNEAQ (reference sequence). V lost 4 bases, J lost 5 bases, and 6 bases stayed unmatched. The CDR3 spans 15 residues. The full variable domain, its missing parts supplied by reference TRBV7-9 and TRBJ1-1, is DTGVSQNPRHKITKRGQNVTFRCDPISEHNRLYWYRQTLGQGPEFLTYFQNEAQLEKSRLLSDRFSAERPKGSFSTLEIQRTEQGDSAMYLCASSSRGQGATEAFFGQGTRLTVV.

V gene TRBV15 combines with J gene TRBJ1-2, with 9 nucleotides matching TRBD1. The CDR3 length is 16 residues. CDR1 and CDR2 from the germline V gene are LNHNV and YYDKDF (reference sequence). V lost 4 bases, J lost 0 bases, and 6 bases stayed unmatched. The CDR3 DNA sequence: TGTGCCACCAGCATTGATCGACAGGGGGCTAACTATGGCTACACCTTC. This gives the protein CATSIDRQGANYGYTF. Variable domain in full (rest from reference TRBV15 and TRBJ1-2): DAMVIQNPRYQVTQFGKPVTLSCSQTLNHNVMYWYQQKSSQAPKLLFHYYDKDFNNEADTPDNFQSRRPNTSFCFLDIRSPGLGDTAMYLCATSIDRQGANYGYTFGSGTRLTVV.

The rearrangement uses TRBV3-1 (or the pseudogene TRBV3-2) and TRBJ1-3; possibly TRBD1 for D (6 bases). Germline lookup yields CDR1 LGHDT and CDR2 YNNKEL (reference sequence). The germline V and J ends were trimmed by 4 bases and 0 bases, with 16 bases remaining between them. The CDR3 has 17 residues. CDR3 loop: CASSRGQIGVSGNTIYF. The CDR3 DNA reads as TGTGCCAGCAGCCGGGGGCAAATCGGCGTCTCTGGAAACACCATATATTTT.

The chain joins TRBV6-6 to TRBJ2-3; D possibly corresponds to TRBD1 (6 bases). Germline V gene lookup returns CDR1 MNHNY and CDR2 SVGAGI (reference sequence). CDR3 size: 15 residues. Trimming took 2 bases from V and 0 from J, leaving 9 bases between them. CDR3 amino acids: CASSYVGTSTDTQYF. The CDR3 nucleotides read TGTGCCAGCAGTTACGTTGGGACAAGCACAGATACGCAGTATTTT.

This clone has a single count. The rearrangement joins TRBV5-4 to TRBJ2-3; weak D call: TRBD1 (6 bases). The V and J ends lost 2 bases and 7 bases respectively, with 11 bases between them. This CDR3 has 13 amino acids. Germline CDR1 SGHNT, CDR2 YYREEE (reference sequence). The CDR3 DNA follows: TGTGCCAGCAGCTTCAGGGGTGGACATACGCAGTATTTT. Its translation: CASSFRGGHTQYF.

CDR3 residues: CASSVQGLAGDPTDEQFF. For the CDR3, the DNA is TGTGCCAGCAGCGTACAGGGACTAGCGGGAGACCCGACCGATGAGCAGTTCTTC. V is TRBV9 and J is TRBJ2-1, with 14 nucleotides matching TRBD2. The junction had 11 bases not matched to a gene; V was cut back by 1 base and J by 8 bases. This CDR3 is 18 amino acids long. CDR1 SGDLS and CDR2 YYNGEE come from the germline V gene.

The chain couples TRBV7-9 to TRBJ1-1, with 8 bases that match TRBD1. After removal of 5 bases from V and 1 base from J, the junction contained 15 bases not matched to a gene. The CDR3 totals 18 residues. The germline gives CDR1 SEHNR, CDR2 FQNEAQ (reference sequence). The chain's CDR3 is CASSPRLRTGHENTEAFF. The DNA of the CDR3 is TGTGCCAGCAGCCCCCGATTAAGGACAGGGCATGAGAACACTGAAGCTTTCTTT.

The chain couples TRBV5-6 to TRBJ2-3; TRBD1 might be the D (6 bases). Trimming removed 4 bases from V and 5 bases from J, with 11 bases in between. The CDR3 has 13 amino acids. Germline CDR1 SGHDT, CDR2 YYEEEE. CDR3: CASSRQEVDTQYF. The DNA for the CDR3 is TGTGCCAGCAGCCGACAGGAAGTAGATACGCAGTATTTT.

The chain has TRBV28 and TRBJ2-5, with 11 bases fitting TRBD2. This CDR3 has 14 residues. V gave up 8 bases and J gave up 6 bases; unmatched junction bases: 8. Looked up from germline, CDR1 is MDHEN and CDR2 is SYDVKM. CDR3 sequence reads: CASGWASGGQTQYF. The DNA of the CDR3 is TGTGCCAGCGGGTGGGCTAGCGGGGGGCAGACCCAGTACTTC. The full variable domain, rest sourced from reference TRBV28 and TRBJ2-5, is DVKVTQSSRYLVKRTGEKVFLECVQDMDHENMFWYRQDPGLGLRLIYFSYDVKMKEKGDIPEGYSVSREKKERFSLILESASTNQTSMYLCASGWASGGQTQYFGPGTRLLVL.

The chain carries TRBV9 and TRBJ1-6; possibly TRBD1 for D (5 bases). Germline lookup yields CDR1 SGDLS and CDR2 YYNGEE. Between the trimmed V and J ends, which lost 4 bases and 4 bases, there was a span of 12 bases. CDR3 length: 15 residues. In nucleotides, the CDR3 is TGTGCCAGCAGCAGCGGGGACGGGTATAATTCACCCCTCCACTTT. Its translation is CASSSGDGYNSPLHF.

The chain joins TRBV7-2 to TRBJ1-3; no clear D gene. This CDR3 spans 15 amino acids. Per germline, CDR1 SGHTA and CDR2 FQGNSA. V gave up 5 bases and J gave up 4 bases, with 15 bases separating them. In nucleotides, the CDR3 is TGTGCCAGCAGCCCCGACCCCGGGGTGGGAAACACCATATATTTT. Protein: CASSPDPGVGNTIYF.